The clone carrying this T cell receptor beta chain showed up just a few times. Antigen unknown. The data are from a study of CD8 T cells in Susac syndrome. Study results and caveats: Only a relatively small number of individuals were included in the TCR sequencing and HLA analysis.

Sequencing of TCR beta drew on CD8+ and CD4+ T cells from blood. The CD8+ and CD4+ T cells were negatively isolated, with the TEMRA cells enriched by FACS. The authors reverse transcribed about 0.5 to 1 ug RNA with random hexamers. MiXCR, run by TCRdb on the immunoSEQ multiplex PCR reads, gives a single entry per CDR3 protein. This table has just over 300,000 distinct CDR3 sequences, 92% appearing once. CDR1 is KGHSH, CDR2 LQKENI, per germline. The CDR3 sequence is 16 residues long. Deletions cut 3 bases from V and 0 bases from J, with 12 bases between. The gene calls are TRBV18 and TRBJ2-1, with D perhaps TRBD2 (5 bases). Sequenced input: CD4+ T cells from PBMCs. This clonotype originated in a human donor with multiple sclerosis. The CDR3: CASSPPAVSSYNEQFF. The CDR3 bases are TGTGCCAGCTCACCGCCAGCGGTGAGCTCCTACAATGAGCAGTTCTTC.